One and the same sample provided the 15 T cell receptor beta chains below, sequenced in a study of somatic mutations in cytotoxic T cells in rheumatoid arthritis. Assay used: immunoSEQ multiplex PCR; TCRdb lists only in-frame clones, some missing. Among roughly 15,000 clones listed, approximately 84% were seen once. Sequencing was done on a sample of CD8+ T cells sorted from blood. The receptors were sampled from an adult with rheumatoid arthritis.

DNA of the CDR3: TGTGCCAGCAGCCCTCCTAGGGGGGTCTTTACTGAAGCTTTCTTT. Translated: CASSPPRGVFTEAFF. The chain has TRBV7-9 and TRBJ1-1; tentatively, D is TRBD1 (6 bases). Germline loops: CDR1 SEHNR, CDR2 FQNEAQ (reference sequence). V lost 5 bases and J 5 bases, leaving 18 bases between the germline ends. This CDR3 has 15 residues.

CDR3 in DNA: TGTGCCAGCAGTTTAATGGTAGGGGAGACCCAGTACTTC. It specifies CASSLMVGETQYF. The J gene is TRBJ2-5, the V gene TRBV27, with D uncertain. Per germline, CDR1 MNHEY and CDR2 SMNVEV (reference sequence). The V end lost 2 bases, the J end lost 5 bases, and 9 bases lay between the germline ends. The CDR3 is 13 residues long.

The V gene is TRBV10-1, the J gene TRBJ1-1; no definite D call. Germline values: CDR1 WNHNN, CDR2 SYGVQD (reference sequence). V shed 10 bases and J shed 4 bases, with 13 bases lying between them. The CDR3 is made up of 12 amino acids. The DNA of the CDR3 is TGCGCCACCACGGGCTTCGGCACTGAAGCTTTCTTT. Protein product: CATTGFGTEAFF.

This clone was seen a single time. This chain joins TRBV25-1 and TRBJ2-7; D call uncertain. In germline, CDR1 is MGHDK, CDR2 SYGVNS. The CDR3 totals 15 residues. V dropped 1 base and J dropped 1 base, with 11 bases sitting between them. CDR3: CASSELNGISYEQYF. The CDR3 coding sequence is TGTGCCAGCAGTGAATTGAACGGAATTTCCTACGAGCAGTACTTC.

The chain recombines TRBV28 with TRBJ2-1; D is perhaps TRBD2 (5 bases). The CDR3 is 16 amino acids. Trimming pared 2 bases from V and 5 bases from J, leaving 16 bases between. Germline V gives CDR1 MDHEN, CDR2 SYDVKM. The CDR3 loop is CASSLIGVLPNNEQFF. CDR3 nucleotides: TGTGCCAGCAGTTTAATCGGGGTATTGCCCAACAATGAGCAGTTCTTC.

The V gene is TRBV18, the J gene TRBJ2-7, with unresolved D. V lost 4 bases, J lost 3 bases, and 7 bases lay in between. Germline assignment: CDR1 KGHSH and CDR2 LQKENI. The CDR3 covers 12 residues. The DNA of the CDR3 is TGTGCCAGCTCACAGGATTTCTACGAGCAGTACTTC. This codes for CASSQDFYEQYF.

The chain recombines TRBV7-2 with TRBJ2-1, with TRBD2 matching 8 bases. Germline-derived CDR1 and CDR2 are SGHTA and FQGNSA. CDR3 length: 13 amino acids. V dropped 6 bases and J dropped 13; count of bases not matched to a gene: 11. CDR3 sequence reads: CASRVLPGLEQFF. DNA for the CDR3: TGTGCCAGCAGAGTCCTGCCGGGACTAGAACAGTTCTTC.

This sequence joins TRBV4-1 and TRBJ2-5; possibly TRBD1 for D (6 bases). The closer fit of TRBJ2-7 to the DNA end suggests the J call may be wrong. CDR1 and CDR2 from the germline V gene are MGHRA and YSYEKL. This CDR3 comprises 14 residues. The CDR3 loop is CASSQGGLNYEQYF. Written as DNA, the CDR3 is TGCGCCAGCAGCCAAGGGGGGCTAAACTACGAGCAGTACTTC.

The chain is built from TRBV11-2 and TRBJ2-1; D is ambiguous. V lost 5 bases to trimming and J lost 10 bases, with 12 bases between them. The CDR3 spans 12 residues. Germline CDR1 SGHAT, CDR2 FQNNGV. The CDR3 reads CASSLAGGEQFF. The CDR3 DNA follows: TGTGCCAGCAGCCTGGCCGGTGGCGAGCAGTTCTTC.

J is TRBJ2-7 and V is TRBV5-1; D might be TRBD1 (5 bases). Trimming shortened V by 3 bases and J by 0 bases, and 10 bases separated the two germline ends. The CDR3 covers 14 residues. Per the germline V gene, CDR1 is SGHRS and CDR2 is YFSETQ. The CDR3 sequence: CASSYDSGSYEQYF. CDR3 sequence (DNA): TGCGCCAGCAGCTACGACAGTGGCTCCTACGAGCAGTACTTC. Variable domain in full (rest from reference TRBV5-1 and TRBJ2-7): KAGVTQTPRYLIKTRGQQVTLSCSPISGHRSVSWYQQTPGQGLQFLFEYFSETQRNKGNFPGRFSGRQFSNSRSEMNVSTLELGDSALYLCASSYDSGSYEQYFGPGTRLTVT.

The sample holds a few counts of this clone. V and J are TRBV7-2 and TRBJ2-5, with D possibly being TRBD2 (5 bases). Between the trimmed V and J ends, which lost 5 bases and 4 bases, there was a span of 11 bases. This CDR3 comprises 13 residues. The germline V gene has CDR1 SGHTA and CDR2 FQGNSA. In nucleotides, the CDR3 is TGTGCCAGCAGCCCAGGACTCGCAGAGACCCAGTACTTC. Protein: CASSPGLAETQYF.

CDR3 DNA sequence: TGTGCCAGCAGTGATGGGACGGCAGCCTACGAGCAGTACTTC. The encoded protein is CASSDGTAAYEQYF. The chain has TRBV27 and TRBJ2-7; D could derive from TRBD1 or TRBD2 (5 bases each). Trimming shortened V by 5 bases and J by 2 bases, and 13 bases separated the two germline ends. Germline V gives CDR1 MNHEY, CDR2 SMNVEV (reference sequence). The CDR3 is 14 amino acids.

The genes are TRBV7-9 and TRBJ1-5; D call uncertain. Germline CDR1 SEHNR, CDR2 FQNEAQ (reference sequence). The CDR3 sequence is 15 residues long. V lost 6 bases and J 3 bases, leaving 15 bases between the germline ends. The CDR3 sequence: CASSSPREPNQPQHF. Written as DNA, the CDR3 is TGTGCCAGCAGTTCACCTAGGGAACCCAATCAGCCCCAGCATTTT. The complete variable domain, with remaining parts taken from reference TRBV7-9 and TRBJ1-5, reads DTGVSQNPRHKITKRGQNVTFRCDPISEHNRLYWYRQTLGQGPEFLTYFQNEAQLEKSRLLSDRFSAERPKGSFSTLEIQRTEQGDSAMYLCASSSPREPNQPQHFGDGTRLSIL.

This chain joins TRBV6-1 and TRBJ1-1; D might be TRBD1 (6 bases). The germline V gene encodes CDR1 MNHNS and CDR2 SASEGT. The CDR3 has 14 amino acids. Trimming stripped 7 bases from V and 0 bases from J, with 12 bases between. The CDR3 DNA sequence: TGTGCCAGCACCCTTGGGGGCCTGAACACTGAAGCTTTCTTT. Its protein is CASTLGGLNTEAFF.

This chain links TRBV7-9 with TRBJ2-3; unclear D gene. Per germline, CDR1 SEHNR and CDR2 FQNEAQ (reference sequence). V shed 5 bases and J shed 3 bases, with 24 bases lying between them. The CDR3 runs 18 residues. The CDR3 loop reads CASSLRPIRRGRTDTQYF. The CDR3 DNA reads TGTGCCAGCAGCCTAAGACCTATTCGGCGAGGAAGGACAGATACGCAGTATTTT.